The sequence of this T cell receptor (beta chain) was determined in a study of early T cells in non-severe SARS-CoV-2 infection. Overall study: Bulk RNA taken from unsorted whole blood was sequenced, leaving chains unpaired. Overall study findings and caveats: Private and CD4 specificities were missed by VDJdb matching, which favored anti-spike CD8 responses.

The TCR library protocol attached unique molecular identifiers to the individual cDNA molecules. Each CDR3 protein is one row after TCRdb ran MiXCR on the 5' RACE reads. The repertoire holds some 48,000 distinct CDR3 sequences, with roughly 4.5% as singletons. Germline-derived CDR1 and CDR2 are SGHRS and YFSETQ. CDR3 length: 16 residues. The germline V and J ends were trimmed by 2 bases and 5 bases, with 14 bases remaining between them. Remarks on this clonotype: Antigen: not known.

Input material: whole blood. The J gene is TRBJ1-6, the V gene TRBV5-1; maybe TRBD1 (5 bases). The receptor's source is an adult who was a healthcare worker with PCR-confirmed SARS-CoV-2 infection or an uninfected control (not recorded which). Here the CDR3 DNA reads TGCGCCAGCAGCTTTGGGGGGACCTTCAATAATTCACCCCTCCACTTT. As protein: CASSFGGTFNNSPLHF. Filled out from reference TRBV5-1 and TRBJ1-6, the complete variable domain reads KAGVTQTPRYLIKTRGQQVTLSCSPISGHRSVSWYQQTPGQGLQFLFEYFSETQRNKGNFPGRFSGRQFSNSRSEMNVSTLELGDSALYLCASSFGGTFNNSPLHFGNGTRLTVT.